This note documents a single T cell receptor (beta chain) sequence. The authors prepared the TCRbeta library with unique molecular identifiers. TCRdb called the PCR reads again in MiXCR, with one record for every CDR3 protein. The sample lists about 980,000 distinct CDR3 sequences, less than 30% occurring once. The source of the sample is a study of T-cell reconstitution after alpha-beta-depleted transplantation in children. This receptor was identified in a boy in the first two years of life who had a stem cell transplant for SCID, so the T cells may come from the graft donor. Sequences were derived from PBMCs, mostly from graft donor cells, sampled 360 days after TCRalphabeta/CD19-depleted stem cell transplant.

This chain's CDR3 is CASSPTDPGPQHF. For the CDR3, the DNA is TGTGCCAGCAGCCCCACAGATCCGGGGCCCCAGCATTTT. V usage is TRBV12-3 or TRBV12-4 and J usage is TRBJ1-5; D gene ambiguous. Trimming pared 6 bases from V and 9 bases from J, leaving 15 bases between. The CDR3 totals 13 residues.